The 7 T cell receptor beta chains in this list originate from one sample, sequenced in a study of OX40 agonist ivuxolimab in advanced cancers. The repertoire was sequenced with immunoSEQ multiplex PCR; TCRdb's copy has only in-frame clones and lacks some. The table shows tens of thousands of clones, with 75% to 90% occurring only once. The specimen was CD4+ or CD8+ T cells sorted from blood, collected in a trial of the OX40 agonist ivuxolimab. The origin of the receptors is an adult with an advanced solid tumor such as melanoma, head and neck, liver or kidney cancer.

This chain joins TRBV28 and TRBJ1-5; D call uncertain. Germline V lookup: CDR1 MDHEN, CDR2 SYDVKM. The CDR3 length is 16 residues. V was clipped by 8 bases and J by 3 bases, with 20 bases between them. DNA of the CDR3: TGTGCCAGCGGAGTCCCGGAGGAGTCTTACAATCAGCCCCAGCATTTT. Its translation is CASGVPEESYNQPQHF.

The rearrangement joins TRBV19 to TRBJ2-7; D gene unclear. The CDR3 contains 14 residues. Per the germline V gene, CDR1 is LNHDA and CDR2 is SQIVND (reference sequence). V shed 1 base and J shed 0 bases, with 7 bases lying between them. CDR3 in amino acids: CASSIGGTSYEQYF. In DNA, the CDR3 is TGTGCCAGTAGTATAGGGGGAACCTCCTACGAGCAGTACTTC.

The chain couples TRBV7-2 to TRBJ2-1; no definite D call. The germline V and J ends were trimmed by 0 bases and 9 bases, with 9 bases remaining between them. The V gene's germline CDR1 is SGHTA and CDR2 FQGNSA. The CDR3 extends over 13 amino acids. The CDR3 here is CASSLALVPEQFF. CDR3 sequence (DNA): TGTGCCAGCAGCTTAGCTCTTGTGCCTGAGCAGTTCTTC.

This rearrangement joins TRBV6-6 to TRBJ1-1, with a weak D call TRBD1 (6 bases). CDR1 is MNHNY and CDR2 is SVGAGI in the germline V gene (reference sequence). V shed 0 bases and J shed 1 base, with 9 bases lying between them. CDR3 size: 15 residues. As DNA, the CDR3 is TGTGCCAGCAGTTACTCATCAGGGGCGAACACTGAAGCTTTCTTT. Translating gives CASSYSSGANTEAFF.

The chain is built from TRBV30 and TRBJ1-1, with D possibly being TRBD1 (6 bases). The V gene lost 3 bases and the J gene lost 11 bases, with 13 bases spanning the gap. Germline V gene lookup returns CDR1 GTSNPN and CDR2 SVGIG (reference sequence). The CDR3 runs to 11 residues. The chain's CDR3 is CAWRQGTRAFF. The CDR3, as DNA: TGTGCCTGGAGGCAAGGGACAAGGGCTTTCTTT. The full variable domain, rest sourced from reference TRBV30 and TRBJ1-1, is SQTIHQWPATLVQPVGSPLSLECTVEGTSNPNLYWYRQAAGRGLQLLFYSVGIGQISSEVPQNLSASRPQDRQFILSSKKLLLSDSGFYLCAWRQGTRAFFGQGTRLTVV.

This chain links TRBV5-5 with TRBJ1-5; TRBD1 matches 8 bases. The CDR3 runs 14 residues. The germline V gene has CDR1 SGHKS and CDR2 YYEKEE (reference sequence). V shed 10 bases, J shed 2 bases, and the junction held 8 bases outside the gene matches. DNA of the CDR3: TGTGCCTCTTCAGGGGGCCATGGCAATCAGCCCCAGCATTTT. The encoded protein is CASSGGHGNQPQHF.

The rearrangement joins TRBV30 to TRBJ2-5, with TRBD1 matching 11 bases. Losses at the gene ends were 2 bases for V and 5 bases for J; bases not matched to a gene: 7. Germline loops: CDR1 GTSNPN, CDR2 SVGIG (reference sequence). The CDR3 consists of 15 residues. CDR3 DNA: TGTGCCTGGAGTACCGGGACAGGGGGTGAGGAGACCCAGTACTTC. It yields the protein CAWSTGTGGEETQYF.